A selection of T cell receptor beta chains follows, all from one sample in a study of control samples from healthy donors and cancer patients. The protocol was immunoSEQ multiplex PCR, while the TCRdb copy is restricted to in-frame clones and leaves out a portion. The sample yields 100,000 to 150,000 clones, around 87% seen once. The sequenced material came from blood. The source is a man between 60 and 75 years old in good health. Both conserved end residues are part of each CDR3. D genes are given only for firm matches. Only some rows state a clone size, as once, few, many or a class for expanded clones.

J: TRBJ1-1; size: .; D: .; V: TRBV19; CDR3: CASSIVGAIMNTEAFF; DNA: TGTGCCAGTAGTATAGTAGGAGCTATAATGAACACTGAAGCTTTCTTT
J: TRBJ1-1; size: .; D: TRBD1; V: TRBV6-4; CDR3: CASRQGNPNTEAFF; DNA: TGTGCCAGCAGACAGGGGAACCCTAACACTGAAGCTTTCTTT
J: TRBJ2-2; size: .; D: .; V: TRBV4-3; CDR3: CAGSQEARGTGELFF; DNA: TGCGCCGGCAGCCAAGAGGCCCGGGGCACCGGGGAGCTGTTTTTT
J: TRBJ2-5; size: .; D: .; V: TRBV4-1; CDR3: CASSQVEGVETQYF; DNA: TGCGCCAGCAGCCAAGTAGAAGGGGTAGAGACCCAGTACTTC
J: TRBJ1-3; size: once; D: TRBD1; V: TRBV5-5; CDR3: CASSSTGGDGNTIYF; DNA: TGTGCCAGCAGCTCAACAGGGGGTGATGGAAACACCATATATTTT
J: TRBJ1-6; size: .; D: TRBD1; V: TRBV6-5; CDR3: CASSYTGQGTNSPLHF; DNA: TGTGCCAGCAGTTACACTGGACAGGGTACTAATTCACCCCTCCACTTT
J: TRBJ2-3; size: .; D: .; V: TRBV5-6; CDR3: CASSLQGSTDTQYF; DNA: TGTGCCAGCAGCTTGCAGGGAAGCACAGATACGCAGTATTTT
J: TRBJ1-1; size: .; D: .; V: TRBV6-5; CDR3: CASSYMRAGNTEAFF; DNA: TGTGCCAGCAGTTATATGAGGGCTGGAAATACTGAAGCTTTCTTT
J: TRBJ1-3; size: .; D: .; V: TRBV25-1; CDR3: CASSEYSGGGGSGNTIYF; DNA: TGTGCCAGCAGTGAATATTCTGGCGGGGGCGGATCGGGAAACACCATATATTTT
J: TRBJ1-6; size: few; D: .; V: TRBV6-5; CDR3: CASSYPASNSPLHF; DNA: TGTGCCAGCAGTTACCCGGCCTCCAATTCACCCCTCCACTTT
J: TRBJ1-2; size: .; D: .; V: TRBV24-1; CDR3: CATSDLRSGYTF; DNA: TGTGCCACCAGTGATTTGAGGAGTGGCTACACCTTC
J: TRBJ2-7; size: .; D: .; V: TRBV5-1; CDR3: CASSLVLSYEQYF; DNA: TGCGCCAGCAGCTTAGTTCTCTCCTACGAGCAGTACTTC
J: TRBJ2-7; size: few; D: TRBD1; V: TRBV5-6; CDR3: CASSLGRGYYEQYF; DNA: TGTGCCAGCAGCTTGGGCAGGGGGTACTACGAGCAGTACTTC
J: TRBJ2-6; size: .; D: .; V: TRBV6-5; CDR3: CASSIGSSGANVLTF; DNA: TGTGCCAGCAGTATCGGCTCCTCTGGGGCCAACGTCCTGACTTTC